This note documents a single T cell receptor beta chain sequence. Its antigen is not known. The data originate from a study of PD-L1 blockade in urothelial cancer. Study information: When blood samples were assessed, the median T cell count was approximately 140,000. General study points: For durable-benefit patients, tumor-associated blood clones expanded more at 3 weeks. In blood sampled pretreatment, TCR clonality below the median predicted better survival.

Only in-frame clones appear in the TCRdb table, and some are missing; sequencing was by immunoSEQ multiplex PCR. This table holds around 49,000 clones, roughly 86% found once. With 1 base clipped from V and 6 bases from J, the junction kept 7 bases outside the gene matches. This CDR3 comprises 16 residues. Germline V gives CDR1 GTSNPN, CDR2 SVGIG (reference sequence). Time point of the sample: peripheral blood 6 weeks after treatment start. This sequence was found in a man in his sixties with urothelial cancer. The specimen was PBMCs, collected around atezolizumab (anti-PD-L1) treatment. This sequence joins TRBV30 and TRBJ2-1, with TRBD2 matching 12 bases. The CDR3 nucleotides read TGTGCCTGGAGTGCAGGGCTAGCGGGAGGGCGCAATGAGCAGTTCTTC. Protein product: CAWSAGLAGGRNEQFF. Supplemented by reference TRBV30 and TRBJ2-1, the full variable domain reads SQTIHQWPATLVQPVGSPLSLECTVEGTSNPNLYWYRQAAGRGLQLLFYSVGIGQISSEVPQNLSASRPQDRQFILSSKKLLLSDSGFYLCAWSAGLAGGRNEQFFGPGTRLTVL.